The T cell receptor beta chain under discussion was sequenced for a study of blood T cell repertoires in COVID-19. Across the study: The analysed material was cDNA or gDNA that came from T cells, B-cell-depleted T cells, or PBMCs.

V gave up 5 bases and J gave up 5 bases; unmatched junction bases: 20. Germline CDR1 MDHEN, CDR2 SYDVKM. The CDR3 is made up of 20 amino acids. TCRdb's copy holds only in-frame clones and misses some; the assay was immunoSEQ multiplex PCR. The top ten clones hold approximately 5% of a sample with approximately 190,000 clones, around four fifths of them seen once. The specimen sequenced was peripheral blood. This clonotype originated in a woman aged 65 to 85 with active or convalescent COVID-19. The chain joins TRBV28 to TRBJ1-5, with 11 nucleotides matching TRBD1. The CDR3 loop reads CASSPTVGTGGLSRDQPQHF. The CDR3 DNA follows: TGTGCCAGCAGTCCAACCGTGGGGACAGGGGGACTAAGTAGGGATCAGCCCCAGCATTTT.